These T cell receptor beta chains were read from a single sample in a study of spatial heterogeneity in lung cancer. TCRdb recomputed calls from the 5' RACE reads with MiXCR, one row per CDR3 protein. The table includes tens of thousands of distinct CDR3 sequences, under 8% detected once. Sample: PBMCs, taken at surgery. These receptors were obtained from a female donor with early-stage non-small cell lung cancer. CDR3s include the opening cysteine and the closing phenylalanine or tryptophan. Fields, in order: V gene, clone size, J gene, D gene, CDR3 DNA, CDR3 protein. The D gene is left open where the match is weak. Only part of the rows carry a size: once, few, many, or a class if the clone is expanded.

TRBV28	many	TRBJ2-1	NA	TGTGCCAGCAGTTTATTCTCGGATGAGCAGTTCTTC	CASSLFSDEQFF
TRBV27	many	TRBJ1-1	NA	TGTGCCAGCAGTTTTTTGGGGGCAGGCACTGAAGCTTTCTTT	CASSFLGAGTEAFF
TRBV6-5	few	TRBJ1-6	NA	TGTGCCAGCAGCTACCGTCCGGGAAGGGTAGATAATTCACCCCTCCACTTT	CASSYRPGRVDNSPLHF
TRBV5-6	few	TRBJ1-6	NA	TGTGCCAGCAGCTTGAAGGGGCCGGGTTCACCCCTCCACTTT	CASSLKGPGSPLHF
TRBV6-1	many	TRBJ2-3	NA	TGTGCCAGCACCCGGGACTCCGTTAGGGATACGCAGTATTTT	CASTRDSVRDTQYF
TRBV29-1	NA	TRBJ1-2	TRBD1	TGCAGCGTTCCCGGGGGGGGACAGAGTCTTGGCTACACCTTC	CSVPGGGQSLGYTF
TRBV18	NA	TRBJ2-7	TRBD2	TGTGCCAGCTCCCCTGGGACTAGCGACTACGAGCAGTACTTC	CASSPGTSDYEQYF
TRBV9	many	TRBJ2-7	TRBD2	TGTGCCAGCAGCGTATATGGCGGGAGCAGCGACGAGCAGTACTTC	CASSVYGGSSDEQYF
TRBV4-1	many	TRBJ1-5	NA	TGCGCCAGCAGCCAATTCCGGGACAGCAATCAGCCCCAGCATTTT	CASSQFRDSNQPQHF
TRBV6-5	few	TRBJ2-2	TRBD1	TGTGCCAGTTGGGGACAGGGTCGCACCGGGGAGCTGTTTTTT	CASWGQGRTGELFF
TRBV6-5	NA	TRBJ2-7	NA	TGTGCCAGCAGTCGTGCCTACGAGCAGTACTTC	CASSRAYEQYF
TRBV7-9	NA	TRBJ2-3	TRBD2	TGTGCCAGCAGCCAGCCGGGACTAGCGGCCAGGGGCACGCAGTATTTT	CASSQPGLAARGTQYF
TRBV7-8	many	TRBJ2-5	NA	TGTGCCAGCAGCCCTGCGGCGGGGAAAGAGACCCAGTACTTC	CASSPAAGKETQYF
TRBV6-1	few	TRBJ2-3	TRBD2	TGTGCCAGCAGCGGGACTACGGGAGTAGGGAGTTCAGATACGCAGTATTTT	CASSGTTGVGSSDTQYF
TRBV3-1	NA	TRBJ2-4	TRBD2	TGTGCCAGCAGCCAAGATGGAACAGCGGGGGCGATAATAGCCAAAAACATTCAGTACTTC	CASSQDGTAGAIIAKNIQYF
TRBV6-6	NA	TRBJ1-6	NA	TGTGCCAGCAGTTACTCGACCGGCCGAGCGAGTCCACCCCTCCACTTT	CASSYSTGRASPPLHF
TRBV5-1	many	TRBJ2-5	NA	TGCGCCAGCAGCCCCCGGGATCATAGACAAGAGACCCAGTACTTC	CASSPRDHRQETQYF
TRBV4-3	many	TRBJ2-1	NA	TGCGCCAGCAGCCAAGAACCCACCGACTACAATGAGCAGTTCTTC	CASSQEPTDYNEQFF
TRBV6-5	medium-sized	TRBJ1-2	NA	TGTGCCAGCAGTTACGTGGGGGGAGGCTACACCTTC	CASSYVGGGYTF
TRBV5-1	many	TRBJ2-7	TRBD2	TGCGCCAGCAGCCTCCGGACTAGCGGGGCCGCGGACGAGCAGTACTTC	CASSLRTSGAADEQYF
TRBV7-2	many	TRBJ2-2	TRBD2	TGTGCCAGCAGCCCTACTAGCGCCAACACCGGGGAGCTGTTTTTT	CASSPTSANTGELFF
TRBV20-1	many	TRBJ2-4	NA	TGCAGTGTCCCTGGGATAGCCAAAAACATTCAGTACTTC	CSVPGIAKNIQYF
TRBV5-1	NA	TRBJ1-2	NA	TGCGCCAGCAGCCGAAGGGGGTCTAACTATGGCTACACCTTC	CASSRRGSNYGYTF
TRBV4-3	many	TRBJ2-3	TRBD1	TGCGCCAGCAGCCGGGGACAGGGGGCCTCAGATACGCAGTATTTT	CASSRGQGASDTQYF
TRBV6-6	NA	TRBJ2-2	NA	TGTGTCAGCAGTTACCTGGGAGCCGGGGAGCTGTTTTTT	CVSSYLGAGELFF
TRBV7-8	many	TRBJ2-1	NA	TGTGCCAGCAGCTTAGCCCCCCGGGGGGCCAATGAGCAGTTCTTC	CASSLAPRGANEQFF
TRBV18	NA	TRBJ2-1	NA	TGTGCCAGCTCACCACCTTCGAAATACAATGAGCAGTTCTTC	CASSPPSKYNEQFF
TRBV5-1	NA	TRBJ2-5	NA	TGCGCCAGCAGCTTCCCAGCGGAAGAGACCCAGTACTTC	CASSFPAEETQYF
TRBV12-3/TRBV12-4	once	TRBJ2-7	TRBD2	TGTGCCAGCAGTCCCTCACCCGGACTAGCCGAACACAACTCCTACGAGCAGTACTTC	CASSPSPGLAEHNSYEQYF
TRBV7-6	many	TRBJ1-5	NA	TGTGCCAGCAGCTCGACAGTCAATCAGCCCCAGCATTTT	CASSSTVNQPQHF
TRBV18	many	TRBJ1-1	NA	TGTGCCAGCTCAGCACAGGCGAACACTGAAGCTTTCTTT	CASSAQANTEAFF
TRBV7-9	many	TRBJ2-7	NA	TGTGCCAGCAGCAATTCCCTAGGGGAGCAGTACTTC	CASSNSLGEQYF
TRBV7-2	many	TRBJ2-7	NA	TGTGCCAGCAGCTTAGTTGCGGTTTCCTACGAGCAGTACTTC	CASSLVAVSYEQYF
TRBV5-1	few	TRBJ2-2	NA	TGCGCCAGCAGCTTGCTCGGGGGCTCCGGGGAGCTGTTTTTT	CASSLLGGSGELFF
TRBV6-1	many	TRBJ1-1	NA	TGTGCCAGCAGTTTCGGGCAGGATAACACTGAAGCTTTCTTT	CASSFGQDNTEAFF
TRBV7-8	few	TRBJ2-2	NA	TGTGCCAGCGGATCAGTTAACGCGAACACCGGGGAGCTGTTTTTT	CASGSVNANTGELFF
TRBV20-1	NA	TRBJ1-1	NA	TGCAGTGCTAGAGCGGGATACACTGAAGCTTTCTTT	CSARAGYTEAFF
TRBV11-2	few	TRBJ2-7	NA	TGTGCCAGCAGTACCCGGGCCTACGAGCAGTACTTC	CASSTRAYEQYF
TRBV5-1	many	TRBJ2-2	TRBD1	TGCGCCAGCAGCCGTACACCGGGACAGACGAACACCGGGGAGCTGTTTTTT	CASSRTPGQTNTGELFF
TRBV29-1	many	TRBJ2-3	NA	TGCAGCGGAGTTGAGGACACAGATACGCAGTATTTT	CSGVEDTDTQYF
TRBV5-1	many	TRBJ2-3	NA	TGCGCCAGCAAGTCGCAGGCCACCACAGATACGCAGTATTTT	CASKSQATTDTQYF
TRBV20-1	few	TRBJ2-2	NA	TGCAGTGCTAGAGATGTATACACCGGGGAGCTGTTTTTT	CSARDVYTGELFF
TRBV5-1	many	TRBJ1-5	TRBD1	TGCGCCAGCAGCTTAATGGCAGGGGGAAATCAGCCCCAGCATTTT	CASSLMAGGNQPQHF
TRBV7-2	many	TRBJ2-5	TRBD2	TGTGCCAGCAGCTTAAGGACTAGCGGGGAAGAGACCCAGTACTTC	CASSLRTSGEETQYF
TRBV20-1	NA	TRBJ2-2	NA	TGCAGTGCCCACGGGCCGTCTAAAGCCGGCACGAACACCGGGGAGCTGTTTTTT	CSAHGPSKAGTNTGELFF
TRBV5-5	many	TRBJ1-1	NA	TGTGCCAGCAGTTATAAACCGGGACTTCAGAACACTGAAGCTTTCTTT	CASSYKPGLQNTEAFF
TRBV29-1	many	TRBJ2-5	NA	TGCAGAGTAGGGAACCAAGAGACCCAGTACTTC	CRVGNQETQYF
TRBV3-1	many	TRBJ2-7	NA	TGTGCCAGCAGCCAAGTGGAGGCAGGTTTGTACTTC	CASSQVEAGLYF